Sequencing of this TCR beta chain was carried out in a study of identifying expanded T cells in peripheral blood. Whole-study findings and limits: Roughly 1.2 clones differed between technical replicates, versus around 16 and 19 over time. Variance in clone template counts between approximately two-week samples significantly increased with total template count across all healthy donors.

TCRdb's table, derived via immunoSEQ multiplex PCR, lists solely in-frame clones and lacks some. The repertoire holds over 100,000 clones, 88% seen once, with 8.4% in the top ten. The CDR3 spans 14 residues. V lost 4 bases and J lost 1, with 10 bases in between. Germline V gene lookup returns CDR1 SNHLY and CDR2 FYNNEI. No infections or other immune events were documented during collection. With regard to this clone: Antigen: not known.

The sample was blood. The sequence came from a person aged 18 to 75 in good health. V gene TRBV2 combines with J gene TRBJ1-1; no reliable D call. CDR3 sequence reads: CASSVSPQNTEAFF. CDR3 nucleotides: TGTGCCAGCAGTGTTTCCCCGCAGAACACTGAAGCTTTCTTT.